The 5 T cell receptor beta chains below come from one sample, sequenced in a study of cytomegalovirus exposure and HLA in healthy donors (dated 2017 in TCRdb). Receptors were amplified or captured by the immunoSEQ multiplex PCR assay. The multiplex PCR relied on a mix of 60 forward primers for TCR Vbeta segments and 13 reverse primers for TCR Jbeta segments. The clones in this table, taken by TCRdb from immuneACCESS, are in-frame only. Not every clone is retained; where verified, under half of the shortfall comes from an unresolved V gene, and the cause of the rest is unknown. A total of around 99,000 clones appear in this sample, 65% to 85% of them only once. The ten top clones hold 2% to 2.5% of the sample. Sequenced: PBMCs. These receptors all come from a man between 25 and 39 years old in good health and CMV-seronegative.

The chain employs TRBV28 and TRBJ1-1; 7 bases are a match to TRBD1. V was pared by 5 bases and J by 5 bases, with 11 bases of the junction left unmatched. The CDR3 has 15 amino acids. CDR1 and CDR2 from the germline V gene are MDHEN and SYDVKM. CDR3 protein: CASSEGRGTATEAFF. The CDR3 DNA follows: TGTGCCAGCAGTGAAGGCAGGGGGACCGCTACTGAAGCTTTCTTT.

CDR3 bases: TGCGCCAGCAGCCCTTCCGGCGGCGGCTCCTACGAGCAGTACTTC. This encodes CASSPSGGGSYEQYF. The chain recombines TRBV4-1 with TRBJ2-7; no clear D gene. Germline-derived CDR1 and CDR2 are MGHRA and YSYEKL. The CDR3 covers 15 residues. V dropped 4 bases and J dropped 0 bases, with 13 bases sitting between them.

The V and J genes are TRBV7-9 and TRBJ1-4, with a weak D call TRBD1 (5 bases). The CDR3 has 14 residues. Trimming cost V 5 bases and J 5 bases, with 12 bases left between them. Germline assignment: CDR1 SEHNR and CDR2 FQNEAQ (reference sequence). The CDR3 nucleotides read TGTGCCAGCAGCCCGGGGGGGTTCAATGAAAAACTGTTTTTT. It is translated as CASSPGGFNEKLFF.

The V call is TRBV30, the J call TRBJ1-6; D is unclear. CDR3 size: 13 residues. V was shortened by 1 base and J by 4 bases, with 5 bases between the two germline ends. Germline V CDR1 and CDR2: GTSNPN, SVGIG (reference sequence). The CDR3 DNA reads as TGTGCCTGGAGTGAACTATATAATTCACCCCTCCACTTT. This gives the protein CAWSELYNSPLHF.

The genes are TRBV30 and TRBJ1-1; D remains unclear. Trimming left V 5 bases short and J 7 bases short, with 14 bases between. CDR3 size: 12 residues. The germline gives CDR1 GTSNPN, CDR2 SVGIG (reference sequence). CDR3: CAWGPNHGEAFF. As DNA, the CDR3 is TGTGCCTGGGGCCCCAATCATGGTGAAGCTTTCTTT.